Presented here are 25 T cell receptor beta chains from one specimen sequenced in a study of glioma-infiltrating T cells after dendritic cell vaccination. TCRdb keeps only in-frame clones here, not all; method: immunoSEQ multiplex PCR. The repertoire has about 92,000 clones, 86% of them found once; the top ten carry 15% to 19%. Specimen: blood, collected before dendritic cell vaccination. The receptors shown here come from a human donor with glioblastoma.

The genes are TRBV5-8 and TRBJ1-4, with 9 bases fitting TRBD1. The CDR3 contains 17 residues. J was trimmed by 5 bases and V by 4 bases; bases with no gene match: 12. Germline CDR1 reads SGHTS; CDR2 reads YDEGEE. The CDR3 DNA reads as TGTGCCAGCAGCCTGGGGGACAGGGTACTCCCGAATGAAAAACTGTTTTTT. Translating it yields CASSLGDRVLPNEKLFF.

The chain joins TRBV7-7 to TRBJ2-7, with 12 bases that match TRBD1. CDR1 and CDR2 from the germline V gene are SSHAT and FNYEAQ (reference sequence). V was clipped by 5 bases and J by 6 bases; unmatched bases: 5. CDR3 size: 14 residues. CDR3 in DNA: TGTGCCAGCAGCGCGGGACAGGGGGCGGGCGAGCAGTACTTC. Translation gives CASSAGQGAGEQYF.

This clone was found once. The chain couples TRBV27 to TRBJ2-2; TRBD1 agrees at 7 bases. V trimming: 3 bases; J trimming: 4 bases; junction bases outside the gene matches: 11. Germline CDR1 reads MNHEY; CDR2 reads SMNVEV (reference sequence). The length of the CDR3 is 17 residues. The CDR3 nucleotides read TGTGCCAGCAGTTTGGGTGGGGGCAGGGGGTTCACCGGGGAGCTGTTTTTT. Its protein product is CASSLGGGRGFTGELFF.

The V gene is TRBV6-5, the J gene TRBJ1-6; D remains ambiguous. Germline CDR1 MNHEY, CDR2 SVGAGI. The CDR3 runs 16 residues. Between the trimmed V and J ends, which lost 2 bases and 8 bases, there was a span of 16 bases. The CDR3 sequence is CASSYETERRDSPLHF. CDR3 DNA sequence: TGTGCCAGCAGTTACGAGACCGAAAGACGGGATTCACCCCTCCACTTT.

The chain combines TRBV2 with TRBJ2-5, with TRBD1 as a possible D gene (5 bases). Between the trimmed V and J ends, which lost 5 bases and 1 base, there was a span of 14 bases. Germline-derived CDR1 and CDR2 are SNHLY and FYNNEI. The CDR3 runs 15 residues. The CDR3 nucleotides are TGTGCCAGCAGTAGGGGTGGTGGACCCCAAGAGACCCAGTACTTC. It codes for CASSRGGGPQETQYF.

This clone was found a few times. The chain uses TRBV6-5 and TRBJ1-5, with D unresolved. The V gene's germline CDR1 is MNHEY and CDR2 SVGAGI. The CDR3 loop spans 14 amino acids. Trimming shortened V by 0 bases and J by 11 bases, and 14 bases separated the two germline ends. CDR3 region: CASSYSTEGSTQHF. CDR3 DNA: TGTGCCAGCAGTTACTCGACGGAGGGCTCGACCCAGCATTTT.

The chain carries TRBV27 and TRBJ2-5; 11 bases are a match to TRBD2. Near its end, the DNA agrees better with TRBJ2-7, so the J call may be wrong. Per the germline V gene, CDR1 is MNHEY and CDR2 is SMNVEV (reference sequence). This CDR3 spans 18 amino acids. The CDR3 nucleotides are TGTGCCAGCAGTTTCTCGGGACTAGCGGTTAAGAGCTCCTACGAGCAGTACTTC. Translated: CASSFSGLAVKSSYEQYF.

This chain joins TRBV27 and TRBJ2-1, with D possibly matching TRBD1 (7 bases). The V and J ends lost 3 bases and 9 bases respectively, with 18 bases between them. The CDR3 spans 15 residues. Germline CDR1 reads MNHEY; CDR2 reads SMNVEV (reference sequence). In DNA, the CDR3 is TGTGCCAGCAGTTTTCTGTCACAGGGGAGGAGTGAGCAGTTCTTC. Its protein product is CASSFLSQGRSEQFF.

The CDR3: CAWSVGGLMNTEAFF. CDR3 DNA: TGTGCCTGGAGTGTGGGGGGGCTGATGAACACTGAAGCTTTCTTT. This rearrangement joins TRBV30 to TRBJ1-1, with a weak D call TRBD1 (6 bases). The CDR3 is made up of 15 amino acids. The germline V gene has CDR1 GTSNPN and CDR2 SVGIG (reference sequence). V was cut by 0 bases and J by 0 bases, with 11 bases left in between. The full variable domain, completed using reference TRBV30 and TRBJ1-1, is SQTIHQWPATLVQPVGSPLSLECTVEGTSNPNLYWYRQAAGRGLQLLFYSVGIGQISSEVPQNLSASRPQDRQFILSSKKLLLSDSGFYLCAWSVGGLMNTEAFFGQGTRLTVV.

This chain connects TRBV7-8 to TRBJ2-1; 9 positions agree with TRBD1. Trimming at V came to 3 bases and at J to 13 bases, leaving 10 bases not matched to a gene. CDR1 is SGHVS, CDR2 FQNEAQ, per germline. The CDR3 has 14 residues. The CDR3 region has the DNA TGTGCCAGCAGCTTGGCCGGGACAGGGAGAATACAGTTCTTC. The encoded protein is CASSLAGTGRIQFF.

This sequence joins TRBV7-3 and TRBJ2-1; 8 positions match TRBD1. The CDR3 is 15 amino acids. V shed 4 bases, J shed 3 bases, and the junction held 5 bases outside the gene matches. Looked up from germline, CDR1 is SGHTA and CDR2 is FQGTGA. CDR3 region: CASSSGQGNYNEQFF. CDR3 nucleotide sequence: TGTGCCAGCAGCTCCGGACAGGGTAACTACAATGAGCAGTTCTTC.

This clone was observed a handful of times. V and J are TRBV9 and TRBJ2-3; TRBD2 agrees at 7 bases. J gave up 2 bases and V 0 bases, and 6 bases lay outside the gene matches. This CDR3 region has 16 residues. The germline V gene encodes CDR1 SGDLS and CDR2 YYNGEE. CDR3 sequence: CASSVDSGRATDTQYF. The DNA for the CDR3 is TGTGCCAGCAGCGTAGATAGCGGGCGCGCCACAGATACGCAGTATTTT.

The chain couples TRBV10-3 to TRBJ2-7; 14 bases match TRBD2. Germline assignment: CDR1 ENHRY and CDR2 SYGVKD. Trimming took 2 bases from V and 1 from J; bases not matched to a gene: 1. The CDR3 has 16 amino acids. The CDR3 protein is CAISERTSGGSYEQYF. CDR3 in DNA: TGTGCCATCAGTGAGAGGACTAGCGGGGGGTCCTACGAGCAGTACTTC.

This clone was seen only once. This rearrangement joins TRBV27 to TRBJ2-7; TRBD2 agrees at 11 bases. V shed 3 bases, J shed 0 bases, and the junction held 13 bases outside the gene matches. Germline lookup yields CDR1 MNHEY and CDR2 SMNVEV (reference sequence). The CDR3 contains 19 residues. This CDR3 reads CASSFRSGRAWGISYEQYF. DNA for the CDR3: TGTGCCAGCAGTTTTCGTAGCGGGAGGGCCTGGGGGATCTCCTACGAGCAGTACTTC.

V usage is TRBV4-3 and J usage is TRBJ2-7; 7 bases are shared with TRBD1. The CDR3 spans 14 residues. V was clipped by 3 bases and J by 0 bases; unmatched bases: 2. Germline lookup yields CDR1 LGHNA and CDR2 YSLEER. CDR3 in DNA: TGCGCCAGCAGCCAGACAGGGAGCTCCTACGAGCAGTACTTC. Encoded protein: CASSQTGSSYEQYF.

V is TRBV9 and J is TRBJ2-7; 11 positions agree with TRBD1. This CDR3 region has 14 residues. Trimming took 2 bases from V and 7 from J; bases not matched to a gene: 5. Germline CDR1 SGDLS, CDR2 YYNGEE. The CDR3 protein is CASSVGQGAGEQYF. In DNA, the CDR3 is TGTGCCAGCAGCGTTGGACAGGGGGCGGGGGAGCAGTACTTC.

The chain is built from TRBV5-1 and TRBJ2-7, with 7 nucleotides matching TRBD1. Germline-derived CDR1 and CDR2 are SGHRS and YFSETQ. The CDR3 has 15 amino acids. The ends lost 2 bases at V and 0 bases at J; junction bases unmatched: 5. The DNA for the CDR3 is TGCGCCAGCAGCTTAGGGACAGCGAGCTCCTACGAGCAGTACTTC. This encodes CASSLGTASSYEQYF.

The gene calls are TRBV7-9 and TRBJ1-2, with 9 bases fitting TRBD1. This CDR3 is built from 18 residues. V lost 4 bases and J lost 6; bases outside the gene matches: 18. Germline V gene data show CDR1 as SEHNR and CDR2 as FQNEAQ (reference sequence). DNA of the CDR3: TGTGCCAGCAGCTCGACTTACAAAGGCGGGACAGGGAGCGATGGCTACACCTTC. Its protein product is CASSSTYKGGTGSDGYTF.

The chain carries TRBV30 and TRBJ1-2; D is uncertain. Trimming pared 4 bases from V and 1 base from J, leaving 10 bases between. This CDR3 is 13 amino acids long. Per the germline V gene, CDR1 is GTSNPN and CDR2 is SVGIG (reference sequence). The CDR3 DNA is TGTGCCTGGAACCCTAGCCTTAACTATGGCTACACCTTC. Translation gives CAWNPSLNYGYTF.

This clone was seen a few times. V and J are TRBV5-1 and TRBJ2-6; possible D gene TRBD1, 7 bases. With 1 base removed from V and 2 bases from J, the gap between germline ends came to 13 bases. Germline values: CDR1 SGHRS, CDR2 YFSETQ. The CDR3 has 17 residues. The CDR3: CASSLSGGGAGANVLTF. The CDR3, as DNA: TGCGCCAGCAGCTTGTCAGGAGGGGGCGCTGGGGCCAACGTCCTGACTTTC.

The chain couples TRBV7-2 to TRBJ2-5; D is ambiguous. Trimming pared 6 bases from V and 1 base from J, leaving 6 bases between. This CDR3 spans 12 amino acids. Germline CDR1 and CDR2: SGHTA and FQGNSA. CDR3 sequence: CASRALQETQYF. DNA of the CDR3: TGTGCCAGCAGAGCCCTCCAAGAGACCCAGTACTTC.

This rearrangement joins TRBV9 to TRBJ1-3; 10 nucleotides align to TRBD1. The CDR3 sequence is 18 residues long. V shed 3 bases and J 0 bases; nucleotides not matched to a gene: 9. The V gene's germline CDR1 is SGDLS and CDR2 YYNGEE. The CDR3: CASSGGQGSSHSGNTIYF. Here the CDR3 DNA reads TGTGCCAGCAGCGGGGGACAGGGGTCGTCCCACTCTGGAAACACCATATATTTT. Using reference TRBV9 and TRBJ1-3 for the parts outside the CDR3, the full variable domain is DSGVTQTPKHLITATGQRVTLRCSPRSGDLSVYWYQQSLDQGLQFLIQYYNGEERAKGNILERFSAQQFPDLHSELNLSSLELGDSALYFCASSGGQGSSHSGNTIYFGEGSWLTVV.

This clone was seen once. This rearrangement joins TRBV5-6 to TRBJ2-1; 14 bases line up with TRBD2. The CDR3 spans 16 residues. V gave up 4 bases and J gave up 4 bases; unmatched junction bases: 4. Germline V gives CDR1 SGHDT, CDR2 YYEEEE. CDR3 nucleotides: TGTGCCAGCAGCCCGACTAGCGGGGGGGGATACAATGAGCAGTTCTTC. Translating gives CASSPTSGGGYNEQFF.

This clone was seen a handful of times. This chain links TRBV14 with TRBJ2-3, with TRBD2 matching 7 bases. Germline CDR1 SGHDN, CDR2 FVKESK. With 5 bases clipped from V and 0 bases from J, the junction kept 5 bases outside the gene matches. The CDR3 extends over 15 amino acids. CDR3 nucleotides: TGTGCCAGCAGCTTCAGCGGGACTAGCACAGATACGCAGTATTTT. This encodes CASSFSGTSTDTQYF.

V is TRBV1 and J is TRBJ2-1; the D call of TRBD2 is as the table states it, not checked on the DNA. TRBV1 is designated a pseudogene. The CDR3 runs 11 residues. CDR3 sequence (DNA): TGCACCAACAGAACTAGGGATGAGCAGTTCTTC. Protein product: CTNRTRDEQFF.